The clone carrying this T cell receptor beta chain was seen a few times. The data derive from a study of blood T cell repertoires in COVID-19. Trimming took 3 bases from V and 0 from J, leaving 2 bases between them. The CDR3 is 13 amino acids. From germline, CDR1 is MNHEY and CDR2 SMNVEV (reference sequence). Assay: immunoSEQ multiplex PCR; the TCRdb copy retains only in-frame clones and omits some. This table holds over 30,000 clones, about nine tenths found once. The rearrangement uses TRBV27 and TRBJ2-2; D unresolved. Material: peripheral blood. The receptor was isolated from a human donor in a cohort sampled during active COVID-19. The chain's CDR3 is CASSFSNTGELFF. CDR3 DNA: TGTGCCAGCAGTTTCTCGAACACCGGGGAGCTGTTTTTT.